Following are 28 T cell receptor beta chains from one sample sequenced in a study of blood T cell repertoires in COVID-19. Data came from immunoSEQ multiplex PCR; TCRdb stores just in-frame clones and leaves some out. The sample lists tens of thousands of clones; 70% to 85% were seen once. The sequenced material came from peripheral blood. The origin of the receptors is an elderly man with COVID-19, enrolled during active disease.

The genes are TRBV27 and TRBJ1-4, with 7 bases aligning to TRBD1. V was clipped by 3 bases and J by 3 bases; unmatched bases: 7. From germline, CDR1 is MNHEY and CDR2 SMNVEV (reference sequence). The CDR3 length is 16 residues. CDR3 in DNA: TGTGCCAGCAGTTTTCTCAGACAGGGCCCTAATGAAAAACTGTTTTTT. It is translated as CASSFLRQGPNEKLFF.

The DNA of the CDR3 is TGTGCCTGGAGTGTGAGAGAGACCCAGTACTTC. Translation: CAWSVRETQYF. V is TRBV30 and J is TRBJ2-5, with unresolved D. The V gene lost 0 bases and the J gene lost 4 bases, with 3 bases spanning the gap. The germline V gene has CDR1 GTSNPN and CDR2 SVGIG (reference sequence). The length of the CDR3 is 11 residues.

The genes are TRBV10-1 and TRBJ1-1; 10 bases are a match to TRBD1. V shed 4 bases, J shed 7 bases, and the junction held 6 bases outside the gene matches. From germline, CDR1 is WNHNN and CDR2 SYGVQD (reference sequence). This CDR3 spans 14 amino acids. The chain's CDR3 is CASSARDRGNEAFF. The CDR3 DNA is TGCGCCAGCAGTGCCCGGGACAGGGGTAATGAAGCTTTCTTT.

The genes are TRBV24-1 and TRBJ2-2; 7 positions match TRBD2. This CDR3 comprises 15 residues. The germline V gene encodes CDR1 KGHDR and CDR2 SFDVKD. V dropped 8 bases and J dropped 4; count of bases not matched to a gene: 9. The CDR3 region is CATKEAGAGTGELFF. CDR3 sequence (DNA): TGTGCCACCAAGGAGGCGGGAGCGGGCACCGGGGAGCTGTTTTTT.

This chain joins TRBV11-2 and TRBJ2-7; a weak D match, TRBD1 (5 bases). The germline gives CDR1 SGHAT, CDR2 FQNNGV. V was cut by 8 bases and J by 4 bases, with 15 bases left in between. The CDR3 totals 13 residues. The CDR3 nucleotides are TGTGCCAGCGGGAACAGGTTCCTGTACGAGCAGTACGTC. It is translated as CASGNRFLYEQYV.

The genes are TRBV18 and TRBJ2-5; 7 bases map to TRBD1. CDR1 and CDR2 (germline): KGHSH, LQKENI. After removal of 8 bases from V and 5 bases from J, the junction contained 20 bases not matched to a gene. The CDR3 consists of 17 residues. CDR3 nucleotide sequence: TGTGCCAGCCCCCCACAGCAATCGACAGGGTTGTGGGAGACCCAGTACTTC. Its protein product is CASPPQQSTGLWETQYF.

This clone occurred a few times. The chain employs TRBV7-6 and TRBJ2-1, with D possibly matching TRBD2 (5 bases). Per germline, CDR1 SGHVS and CDR2 FNYEAQ. The CDR3 contains 15 residues. V was cut by 3 bases and J by 0 bases, with 9 bases left in between. The CDR3 is CASSFDYSSYNEQFF. The CDR3 coding sequence is TGTGCCAGCAGCTTTGACTATTCCTCCTACAATGAGCAGTTCTTC.

The chain employs TRBV27 and TRBJ2-5; TRBD2 matches at 9 bases. The V gene's germline CDR1 is MNHEY and CDR2 SMNVEV (reference sequence). J was trimmed by 1 base and V by 6 bases; bases with no gene match: 6. This CDR3 is 15 amino acids long. The CDR3 DNA is TGTGCCAGCAGCTTTTTAGCGGGAGCCCAAGAGACCCAGTACTTC. As protein: CASSFLAGAQETQYF.

The chain links TRBV28 to TRBJ1-2; 11 bases agree with TRBD1. Germline trimming cut 10 bases from V and 3 bases from J; bases unmatched to any gene: 7. CDR3 length equals 14 residues. From germline, CDR1 is MDHEN and CDR2 SYDVKM. CDR3 loop: CATGTGGDYYGYTF. The CDR3, as DNA: TGTGCCACGGGGACAGGGGGTGACTACTATGGCTACACCTTC.

The chain couples TRBV9 to TRBJ2-2; 13 nucleotides line up with TRBD2. The CDR3 consists of 16 residues. The V gene end was trimmed by 3 bases and the J gene end by 5 bases; junction bases not matched to a gene: 4. Germline V gene data show CDR1 as SGDLS and CDR2 as YYNGEE. CDR3 coding DNA: TGTGCCAGCAGCGGTGGACTAGCGGGGGTTACCGGGGAGCTGTTTTTT. It is translated as CASSGGLAGVTGELFF.

The J gene is TRBJ1-2, the V gene TRBV6-5; TRBD1 matches at 7 bases. CDR3 length equals 13 residues. Germline V gene lookup returns CDR1 MNHEY and CDR2 SVGAGI. The V gene end was trimmed by 6 bases and the J gene end by 2 bases; junction bases not matched to a gene: 3. The CDR3 reads CASRPQGNYGYTF. DNA of the CDR3: TGTGCCAGCAGACCACAGGGGAACTATGGCTACACCTTC.

This clone was counted between two and nine times. V usage is TRBV10-1 and J usage is TRBJ2-7, with 16 bases aligning to TRBD2. The germline V gene has CDR1 WNHNN and CDR2 SYGVQD (reference sequence). J was trimmed by 6 bases and V by 4 bases; bases with no gene match: 3. The length of the CDR3 is 15 residues. CDR3 loop: CASSVGLAGGTEQYV. The CDR3 nucleotides read TGCGCCAGCAGTGTGGGACTAGCGGGAGGGACCGAGCAGTACGTC.

The count of this clone is one. The chain employs TRBV4-3 and TRBJ1-4, with D unclear. Per the germline V gene, CDR1 is LGHNA and CDR2 is YSLEER. The CDR3 runs to 16 residues. The V end was cut by 1 base, the J end by 4 bases, with 13 bases between. DNA for the CDR3: TGCGCCAGCAGCCAAGTCGAGCAGGTGATTAATGAAAAACTGTTTTTT. Amino acids: CASSQVEQVINEKLFF.

The J gene is TRBJ1-2, the V gene TRBV28; 7 positions match TRBD1. The CDR3 sequence is 12 residues long. Germline assignment: CDR1 MDHEN and CDR2 SYDVKM. J was trimmed by 4 bases and V by 6 bases; bases with no gene match: 2. The CDR3 region has the DNA TGTGCCAGCAGGACAGGGATCTATGGCTACACCTTC. Protein: CASRTGIYGYTF.

The chain uses TRBV24-1 and TRBJ2-2; the match to TRBD1 covers 7 bases. J gave up 2 bases and V 5 bases, and 4 bases lay outside the gene matches. The germline CDR1 and CDR2 sequences are KGHDR and SFDVKD. This CDR3 comprises 15 residues. CDR3 residues: CATSVGQLNTGELFF. The CDR3 DNA is TGTGCCACCAGTGTGGGACAGCTCAACACCGGGGAGCTGTTTTTT.

V is TRBV28 and J is TRBJ1-6, with D possibly being TRBD1 (6 bases). V was pared by 3 bases and J by 5 bases, with 8 bases between. CDR1 MDHEN and CDR2 SYDVKM come from the germline V gene. The CDR3 runs 14 residues. CDR3 in DNA: TGTGCCAGCAGTTTCTCAGGGGATAATTCACCCCTCCACTTT. This codes for CASSFSGDNSPLHF.

The gene calls are TRBV4-2 and TRBJ2-5, with 11 bases that match TRBD2. Germline lookup yields CDR1 LGHNA and CDR2 YNFKEQ. The J segment lost 2 bases and the V segment lost 2 bases, leaving 1 base of the junction unmatched. This CDR3 contains 15 residues. CDR3 sequence (DNA): TGTGCCAGCAGCCAAACTAGCGGGGGACAAGAGACCCAGTACTTC. It codes for CASSQTSGGQETQYF.

The chain has TRBV7-2 and TRBJ2-4; TRBD2 is a possible D gene (6 bases). In germline, CDR1 is SGHTA, CDR2 FQGNSA. This CDR3 has 17 residues. Trimming pared 1 base from V and 0 bases from J, leaving 13 bases between. This chain's CDR3 is CASSLESGLLAKNIQYF. The CDR3 DNA sequence: TGTGCCAGCAGCTTAGAGAGCGGGCTTTTAGCCAAAAACATTCAGTACTTC.

The CDR3 reads CASSGGAWTDTQYF. CDR3 nucleotides: TGTGCCAGCAGCGGGGGGGCCTGGACAGATACGCAGTATTTT. The chain couples TRBV7-3 to TRBJ2-3; TRBD2 is a possible D gene (7 bases). Germline-derived CDR1 and CDR2 are SGHTA and FQGTGA. The CDR3 spans 14 residues. The germline V and J ends were trimmed by 5 bases and 3 bases, with 12 bases remaining between them.

This clone was observed once. The V gene is TRBV28, the J gene TRBJ1-2; D may be TRBD1 (6 bases). V gave up 5 bases and J gave up 5 bases, with 15 bases separating them. Germline CDR1 MDHEN, CDR2 SYDVKM. The CDR3 loop spans 14 amino acids. The CDR3 here is CASSPPGDGYGYTF. The CDR3 DNA follows: TGTGCCAGCAGTCCCCCAGGGGATGGGTATGGCTACACCTTC.

V gene TRBV9 combines with J gene TRBJ2-1, with TRBD2 matching over 14 bases. The V and J ends lost 1 base and 7 bases, in that order; junction bases with no gene match: 13. This CDR3 is 19 amino acids long. Germline lookup yields CDR1 SGDLS and CDR2 YYNGEE. CDR3 DNA sequence: TGTGCCAGCAGCGTACGGGGACTAGCGGGGGCGGGGGAGGAAAATGAGCAGTTCTTC. Translation: CASSVRGLAGAGEENEQFF.

The rearrangement uses TRBV7-2 and TRBJ1-5, with D maybe TRBD1 (5 bases). This CDR3 has 16 amino acids. CDR1 and CDR2 (germline): SGHTA, FQGNSA. V was shortened by 5 bases and J by 6 bases, with 20 bases between the two germline ends. CDR3 loop: CASSPVGGGSGQPQHF. In DNA, the CDR3 is TGTGCCAGCAGCCCCGTTGGGGGGGGATCGGGTCAGCCCCAGCATTTT.

J is TRBJ2-1 and V is TRBV5-4; D call uncertain. CDR1 SGHNT and CDR2 YYREEE come from the germline V gene (reference sequence). The CDR3 spans 15 residues. The V gene lost 0 bases and the J gene lost 1 base, with 8 bases spanning the gap. The CDR3: CASSLAVPSYNEQFF. CDR3 sequence (DNA): TGTGCCAGCAGCTTGGCGGTCCCATCCTACAATGAGCAGTTCTTC.

This chain connects TRBV24-1 to TRBJ1-2; 8 nucleotides agree with TRBD1. Germline V gene lookup returns CDR1 KGHDR and CDR2 SFDVKD. The CDR3 loop spans 18 amino acids. V trimming: 6 bases; J trimming: 4 bases; junction bases outside the gene matches: 18. Here the CDR3 DNA reads TGTGCCACCAGTCCCGGGACAGGTCCGGGTGTCTTGGGCTATGGCTACACCTTC. It encodes CATSPGTGPGVLGYGYTF.

The chain links TRBV2 to TRBJ2-6; 8 bases align to TRBD1. The ends lost 7 bases at V and 0 bases at J; junction bases unmatched: 11. CDR1 is SNHLY and CDR2 is FYNNEI in the germline V gene. CDR3 length: 18 residues. The CDR3 DNA is TGTGCCAGCAAAGGAACAGGACAGGGTAGCTCTGGGGCCAACGTCCTGACTTTC. Amino acid sequence: CASKGTGQGSSGANVLTF.

This clone has only a few counts. This chain joins TRBV2 and TRBJ1-6; 9 positions match TRBD1. This CDR3 is built from 12 residues. V shed 4 bases and J 14 bases; nucleotides not matched to a gene: 3. CDR1 is SNHLY and CDR2 is FYNNEI in the germline V gene. This CDR3 is CASSGTGEALHF. The CDR3 DNA is TGTGCCAGCAGTGGGACAGGGGAGGCCCTCCACTTT. Full variable domain (missing parts from reference TRBV2 and TRBJ1-6): EPEVTQTPSHQVTQMGQEVILRCVPISNHLYFYWYRQILGQKVEFLVSFYNNEISEKSEIFDDQFSVERPDGSNFTLKIRSTKLEDSAMYFCASSGTGEALHFGNGTRLTVT.

CDR3 sequence reads: CASSGKQGAFSYEQYF. The CDR3 DNA sequence: TGTGCCAGCAGCGGGAAACAGGGGGCTTTTTCCTACGAGCAGTACTTC. The chain combines TRBV9 with TRBJ2-7, with 9 bases that match TRBD1. V lost 3 bases, J lost 1 base, and 8 bases stayed unmatched. CDR1 and CDR2 from the germline V gene are SGDLS and YYNGEE. The CDR3 is made up of 16 amino acids.

This sequence joins TRBV7-2 and TRBJ2-1, with 8 nucleotides matching TRBD2. The CDR3 runs to 15 residues. The trim removed 5 bases at V and 4 bases at J, leaving 7 bases unmatched. Germline V gene sequence: CDR1 SGHTA, CDR2 FQGNSA. CDR3 loop: CASSVRGGPYNEQFF. The CDR3 nucleotides read TGTGCCAGCAGCGTTCGGGGGGGCCCTTACAATGAGCAGTTCTTC.